These 25 T cell receptor beta chains were all obtained from the same sample, sequenced in a study of T cells in women clearing cervical HPV infection. The assay was immunoSEQ multiplex PCR, and TCRdb's table has in-frame clones only and misses some. The sample's table shows tens of thousands of clones. Material for sequencing was blood buffy coat. These TCRs come from a woman aged 18 to 75 with a cervical HPV16 infection that either progressed to CIN3+ or cleared (not recorded which).

To note about this clone: The read is 3 residues too short to cover the CDR3 end, so that end is filled in from the germline J gene. This sequence joins TRBV19 and TRBJ1-2, with TRBD1 matching over 11 bases. Germline lookup yields CDR1 LNHDA and CDR2 SQIVND (reference sequence). This CDR3 is 15 amino acids long. V gave up 8 bases and J gave up 6 bases; unmatched junction bases: 11. Incomplete CDR3 DNA: TGTGCCAGTTCTAGTGAGGACAGGGGGCGTAATGGC. Protein product: CASSSEDRGRNG. The complete CDR3 protein is CASSSEDRGRNGYTF.

Comments on this clone: The read falls 3 residues short of the CDR3 end, and the missing part is taken from the germline J gene. The rearrangement links TRBV7-2 to TRBJ1-1; perhaps TRBD1 as D (5 bases). The CDR3 consists of 14 residues. Looked up from germline, CDR1 is SGHTA and CDR2 is FQGNSA. The ends were cut back, 5 bases at V and 0 bases at J, with 10 bases in the middle. This chain's CDR3 is CASSATVMNTEAFF. CDR3 DNA (partial): TGTGCCAGCAGCGCGACAGTTATGAACACTGAA.

For this clone: Read data end 3 residues before the CDR3 end; the end is taken from the germline J gene. This chain uses TRBV19 with TRBJ1-4; possibly TRBD1 for D (5 bases). The V gene's germline CDR1 is LNHDA and CDR2 SQIVND (reference sequence). The CDR3 spans 16 residues. Trimming removed 4 bases at V and 4 bases at J, with 16 bases between. CDR3 region: CASSTTLGGGNEKLFF. Partial CDR3 DNA: TGTGCCAGTAGTACCACCTTGGGCGGGGGTAATGAAAAA.

Worth noting for this clone: At one of its ends the junction is not consistent with the germline gene, which may arise from a read error. The CDR3 end lies 3 residues beyond the end of the read and is filled in from the germline J gene. The same CDR3 arises from other DNA sequences in this sample as well. V usage is TRBV2 and J usage is TRBJ1-3; TRBD1 is a possible D gene (5 bases). Germline V gene sequence: CDR1 SNHLY, CDR2 FYNNEI. The CDR3 totals 17 residues. The CDR3 loop is CASSETGDGLSGNTIYF. CDR3 DNA (partial): TGTGCCAGCAGTGAAACGGGGGACGGTCTCTCTGGAAACACT.

With regard to this clone: The read ends 3 residues early relative to the CDR3; the germline J gene fills the gap. The V call is TRBV2, the J call TRBJ1-1; D is uncertain. Germline lookup yields CDR1 SNHLY and CDR2 FYNNEI. The CDR3 is 16 residues long. The V end was cut by 8 bases, the J end by 1 base, with 20 bases between. CDR3 residues: CASGLIQFSPNTEAFF. The part of the CDR3 DNA that was read is TGTGCCAGCGGACTCATTCAGTTCTCACCGAACACTGAA.

In regard to this clone: The read finishes 3 residues shy of the CDR3 end, and the germline J gene is used to complete it. The chain has TRBV20-1 and TRBJ2-4; a weak D match, TRBD2 (6 bases). The length of the CDR3 is 14 residues. Per the germline V gene, CDR1 is DFQATT and CDR2 is SNEGSKA (reference sequence). The V gene lost 1 base and the J gene lost 8 bases, with 15 bases spanning the gap. The CDR3 DNA, read in part, is TGCAGTGCTAGAGCGGCCGCCACGGGGGACATT. It encodes CSARAAATGDI. In full, the CDR3 is CSARAAATGDIQYF.

This clone is identified as medium-sized from frequency. The observed sequence ends 3 residues before the CDR3 terminus, with the missing tail filled in from the germline J gene. The chain is built from TRBV18 and TRBJ2-6; D is unclear. CDR3 length: 15 residues. CDR1 and CDR2 from the germline V gene are KGHSH and LQKENI. V lost 1 base, J lost 2 bases, and 6 bases lay in between. CDR3 region: CASSPQSPGANVLTF. The sequenced part of the CDR3 DNA is TGTGCCAGCTCACCACAGAGCCCTGGGGCCAACGTC.

A note on this clone: The CDR3 is cut off 3 residues early in the read; its end comes from the germline J gene. This chain uses TRBV28 with TRBJ1-1, with TRBD1 matching over 11 bases. Germline V lookup: CDR1 MDHEN, CDR2 SYDVKM. V lost 6 bases and J lost 4; bases outside the gene matches: 13. The CDR3 spans 17 residues. This CDR3 reads CASRQTGTGGVGTEAFF. The covered CDR3 bases are TGTGCCAGCAGACAAACCGGGACAGGGGGAGTTGGCACTGAA.

Notes on this clone: The CDR3 end lies 3 residues beyond the end of the read and is filled in from the germline J gene. The chain is built from TRBV19 and TRBJ1-2; TRBD1 is a possible D gene (6 bases). CDR3 length: 16 residues. Germline V gene lookup returns CDR1 LNHDA and CDR2 SQIVND (reference sequence). The CDR3 DNA, read in part, is TGTGCCAGTAGTATAGATAGTTGGGGACAAGTCCAGGGC. This encodes CASSIDSWGQVQG. The full CDR3 reads CASSIDSWGQVQGYTF.

A note on this clone: The missing CDR3 end, 3 residues past where the read stops, is filled in from the germline J gene. The chain carries TRBV29-1 and TRBJ2-7; no clear D gene. Deletions cut 0 bases from V and 2 bases from J, with 8 bases between. This CDR3 is built from 13 residues. CDR1 and CDR2 (germline): SQVTM, ANQGSEA. The sequenced part of the CDR3 DNA is TGCAGCGTTGAAGATGTGCAGACCTACGAG. This codes for CSVEDVQTYE. The full CDR3 is CSVEDVQTYEQYF.

About this clone: The observed sequence ends 3 residues before the CDR3 terminus, with the missing tail filled in from the germline J gene. The chain couples TRBV5-1 to TRBJ1-1, with D perhaps TRBD1 (5 bases). Trimming stripped 2 bases from V and 0 bases from J, with 11 bases between. The length of the CDR3 is 15 residues. Looked up from germline, CDR1 is SGHRS and CDR2 is YFSETQ. The CDR3 bases that were read are TGCGCCAGCAGCTTCCAGGGCTACTTGAACACTGAA. Its protein product is CASSFQGYLNTE. The whole CDR3 reads CASSFQGYLNTEAFF.

This chain's CDR3 is CAISESNRGNSPLHF. The DNA read from the CDR3 is TGTGCCATCAGTGAGTCTAATAGGGGAAATTCACCC. This chain links TRBV10-3 with TRBJ1-6; TRBD1 is a possible D gene (5 bases). The read is 3 residues too short to cover the CDR3 end, so that end is filled in from the germline J gene. The CDR3 covers 15 residues. Germline CDR1 reads ENHRY; CDR2 reads SYGVKD. Trimming took 0 bases from V and 7 from J, leaving 10 bases between them.

On this clone: The read terminates 3 residues before the CDR3 end, so the remaining end is supplied by the germline J gene. The chain links TRBV18 to TRBJ1-2; no definite D call. Germline V gene data show CDR1 as KGHSH and CDR2 as LQKENI. CDR3 length equals 19 residues. The sequenced part of the CDR3 DNA is TGTGCCAGCTCACCAGGTCCCCTGACTAGCGGGAGTTCTGACAATGAC. It specifies CASSPGPLTSGSSDND. The full-length CDR3 reads as CASSPGPLTSGSSDNDYTF.

Note on this clone: Coverage ceases 3 residues before the CDR3 finishes, and the germline J gene fills in the end. The V call is TRBV7-6, the J call TRBJ1-4; D is uncertain. Germline V gene lookup returns CDR1 SGHVS and CDR2 FNYEAQ. The CDR3 contains 13 residues. The CDR3 reads CASSLAQNSPLFF. The CDR3 DNA, read in part, is TGTGCCAGCAGCTTAGCGCAGAATTCACCA.

As to this clone: The read halts 3 residues ahead of the CDR3 end, with the missing end drawn from the germline J gene. This chain joins TRBV14 and TRBJ2-3; 7 nucleotides agree with TRBD2. The CDR3 sequence is 17 residues long. The V gene end was trimmed by 4 bases and the J gene end by 2 bases; junction bases not matched to a gene: 12. The germline gives CDR1 SGHDN, CDR2 FVKESK. CDR3 DNA (partial): TGTGCCAGCAGCCTACGGGGTCGAGCGGGGAACACAGATACG. Its translation is CASSLRGRAGNTDT. The whole CDR3 sequence is CASSLRGRAGNTDTQYF.

Notes on this clone: Read data end 3 residues before the CDR3 end; the end is taken from the germline J gene. The gene calls are TRBV5-4 and TRBJ2-7; the D gene is possibly TRBD2 (5 bases). Germline assignment: CDR1 SGHNT and CDR2 YYREEE (reference sequence). V lost 4 bases and J 0 bases, leaving 11 bases between the germline ends. This CDR3 contains 14 residues. The CDR3 here is CASSLPGFSYEQYF. Incomplete CDR3 DNA: TGTGCCAGCAGCCTCCCGGGGTTCTCCTACGAG.

According to its frequency, this clone is medium-sized. From the germline J gene comes the end of the CDR3, since the read stops 3 residues before it. V gene TRBV29-1 combines with J gene TRBJ2-4; D is perhaps TRBD1 (6 bases). CDR1 is SQVTM, CDR2 ANQGSEA, per germline. Trimming took 1 base from V and 5 from J, leaving 12 bases between them. This CDR3 spans 14 amino acids. The CDR3 is CSVEGVWGQNIQYF. The CDR3 DNA, read in part, is TGCAGCGTTGAAGGGGTTTGGGGGCAAAACATT.

Concerning this clone: The CDR3 end lies 3 residues beyond the end of the read and is filled in from the germline J gene. This chain links TRBV24-1 with TRBJ2-2; 9 bases fit TRBD1. Per the germline V gene, CDR1 is KGHDR and CDR2 is SFDVKD. V was clipped by 7 bases and J by 6 bases; unmatched bases: 8. The CDR3 contains 15 residues. The DNA read from the CDR3 is TGTGCCACCAGGCCCGGGACAGGGAAGGCCGGGGAG. Protein product: CATRPGTGKAGE. The full CDR3 protein reads CATRPGTGKAGELFF.

Concerning this clone: The DNA ends 3 residues before the CDR3 does, and the rest of the CDR3 is filled in from the germline J gene. This rearrangement joins TRBV30 to TRBJ2-3, with TRBD2 as a possible D gene (7 bases). Germline V gene data show CDR1 as GTSNPN and CDR2 as SVGIG (reference sequence). The CDR3 is made up of 14 amino acids. This CDR3 reads CAWSEGGYLQPQYF. CDR3 bases read: TGTGCCTGGAGTGAGGGGGGGTACCTCCAGCCG.

To note about this clone: Read sequence stops 3 residues before the CDR3 end, and the germline J gene provides the missing end. The V and J genes are TRBV13 and TRBJ1-2; 7 bases fit TRBD1. The V gene end was trimmed by 5 bases and the J gene end by 1 base; junction bases not matched to a gene: 13. The germline gives CDR1 PRHDT, CDR2 FYEKMQ (reference sequence). The CDR3 covers 17 residues. The CDR3 DNA, read in part, is TGTGCCAGCAGCCGAAAAGAAGGACAGGTGGTTAACTATGGC. Amino acids: CASSRKEGQVVNYG. The CDR3, in full, reads CASSRKEGQVVNYGYTF.

Of note for this clone: Read coverage stops 3 residues before the CDR3 terminus; the germline J gene supplies the remainder. This chain connects TRBV19 to TRBJ2-5, with D possibly being TRBD2 (6 bases). Trimming took off 4 bases at V and 1 base at J, with 19 bases between the two ends. The CDR3 is made up of 17 amino acids. Germline V CDR1 and CDR2: LNHDA, SQIVND (reference sequence). The CDR3 here is CASSTKPPGLPQETQYF. The part of the CDR3 DNA that was read is TGTGCCAGTAGTACCAAACCCCCGGGACTTCCCCAAGAGACC.

A note on this clone: Read coverage stops 3 residues before the CDR3 terminus; the germline J gene supplies the remainder. V and J are TRBV11-2 and TRBJ2-3, with D maybe TRBD2 (5 bases). The CDR3 loop spans 12 amino acids. The germline CDR1 and CDR2 sequences are SGHAT and FQNNGV. The CDR3 protein is CASSPTMETQYF. The DNA read from the CDR3 is TGTGCCAGCAGCCCGACTATGGAGACG. The full variable domain, its missing parts supplied by reference TRBV11-2 and TRBJ2-3, is EAGVAQSPRYKIIEKRQSVAFWCNPISGHATLYWYQQILGQGPKLLIQFQNNGVVDDSQLPKDRFSAERLKGVDSTLKIQPAKLEDSAVYLCASSPTMETQYFGPGTRLTVL.

To note about this clone: The read stops 3 residues short of the end of the CDR3; the missing end is completed from the germline J gene. The V gene is TRBV2, the J gene TRBJ2-1; 11 bases are a match to TRBD2. CDR1 and CDR2 from the germline V gene are SNHLY and FYNNEI. V lost 7 bases, J lost 3 bases, and 2 bases stayed unmatched. The CDR3 loop spans 14 amino acids. Here the CDR3 reads CASMGTSGYNEQFF. The CDR3 DNA, read in part, is TGTGCCAGCATGGGGACTAGCGGCTACAATGAG. Full variable domain (remainder filled in from reference TRBV2 and TRBJ2-1): EPEVTQTPSHQVTQMGQEVILRCVPISNHLYFYWYRQILGQKVEFLVSFYNNEISEKSEIFDDQFSVERPDGSNFTLKIRSTKLEDSAMYFCASMGTSGYNEQFFGPGTRLTVL.

On this clone itself: The read finishes 3 residues shy of the CDR3 end, and the germline J gene is used to complete it. J is TRBJ1-1 and V is TRBV20-1; D gene ambiguous. From germline, CDR1 is DFQATT and CDR2 SNEGSKA (reference sequence). V lost 6 bases and J lost 4, with 15 bases in between. CDR3 length equals 13 residues. The sequenced part of the CDR3 DNA is TGCAGTGCCAGCGCCGGAGGTGGCACTGAA. This sequence encodes CSASAGGGTE. The CDR3 in full is CSASAGGGTEAFF.

Comment on this clone: The read is 3 residues too short to cover the CDR3 end, so that end is filled in from the germline J gene. The chain couples TRBV7-9 to TRBJ1-2, with unresolved D. Germline assignment: CDR1 SEHNR and CDR2 FQNEAQ (reference sequence). The CDR3 covers 14 residues. The CDR3 bases that were read are TGTGCCAGCAGGGCGGGAGTGGGGTACAATGAC. Its protein product is CASRAGVGYND. The whole CDR3 protein is CASRAGVGYNDYTF.